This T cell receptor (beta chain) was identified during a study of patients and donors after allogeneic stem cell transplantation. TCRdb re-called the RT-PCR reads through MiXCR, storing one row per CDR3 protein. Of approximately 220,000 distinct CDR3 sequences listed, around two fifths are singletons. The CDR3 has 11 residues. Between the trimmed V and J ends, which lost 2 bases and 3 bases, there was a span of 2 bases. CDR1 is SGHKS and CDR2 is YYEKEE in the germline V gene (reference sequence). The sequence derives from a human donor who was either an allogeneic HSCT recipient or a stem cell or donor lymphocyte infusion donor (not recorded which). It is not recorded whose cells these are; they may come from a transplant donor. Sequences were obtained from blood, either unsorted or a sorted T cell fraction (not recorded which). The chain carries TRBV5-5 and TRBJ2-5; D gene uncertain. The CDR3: CASSFKETQYF. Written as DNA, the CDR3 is TGTGCCAGCAGCTTTAAAGAGACCCAGTACTTC.